This is a list of T cell receptor beta chains from one sample in a study of T cells in narcolepsy. Some clones are missing from TCRdb's copy, which holds only in-frame ones; the method was immunoSEQ multiplex PCR. Of under 35,000 clones listed, around four fifths are singletons. Sample: CD45RA- memory CD4+ T cells from PBMCs. The receptors originated from a human donor with narcolepsy. The CDR3 runs from the conserved cysteine through the conserved F or W. The D gene is left open where the match is weak. Only some rows state a clone size, as once, few, many or a class for expanded clones.

v_call	clone_size	j_call	cdr3_length	d_call	cdr3_aa	cdr3_nt
TRBV28	NA	TRBJ1-1	15	TRBD1	CASSPWGQLNTEAFF	TGTGCCAGCAGTCCCTGGGGACAGCTGAACACTGAAGCTTTCTTT
TRBV7-2	NA	TRBJ2-4	12	NA	CASSLGPQAQCF	TGTGCCAGCAGCTTAGGCCCGCAGGCCCAGTGCTTC
TRBV29-1	once	TRBJ1-4	13	NA	CSVELGSNEKLFF	TGCAGCGTTGAGCTCGGGAGTAATGAAAAACTGTTTTTT
TRBV4-3	NA	TRBJ1-4	15	TRBD1	CASSQERGRGAKLFF	TGCGCCAGCAGCCAAGAAAGAGGCAGGGGGGCAAAACTGTTTTTT
TRBV11-2	once	TRBJ2-5	14	NA	CASSLELQEETQYF	TGTGCCAGCAGCTTAGAATTACAGGAAGAGACCCAGTACTTC
TRBV19	few	TRBJ1-1	13	NA	CASSSQSNTEAFF	TGTGCCAGTAGTTCGCAGTCGAACACTGAAGCTTTCTTT
TRBV5-5	NA	TRBJ1-6	15	TRBD1	CASSLGQGRHSPLHF	TGTGCCAGCAGTCTCGGACAGGGCCGCCATTCACCCCTCCACTTT
TRBV6-5	NA	TRBJ1-2	11	NA	CASSNSYGYTF	TGTGCCAGCAGTAACAGCTATGGCTACACCTTC
TRBV10-3	NA	TRBJ1-1	16	TRBD1	CAISEAAGTGNTEAFF	TGTGCCATCAGTGAGGCGGCCGGGACAGGGAACACTGAAGCTTTCTTT
TRBV2	few	TRBJ1-6	14	TRBD1	CASSLDRGNSPLHF	TGTGCCAGCAGCCTCGACAGGGGCAATTCACCCCTCCACTTT
TRBV7-9	once	TRBJ2-7	14	NA	CASSSVGPDYEQYF	TGTGCCAGCAGCTCGGTAGGGCCTGACTACGAGCAGTACTTC
TRBV6-6	NA	TRBJ1-1	14	NA	CASSYRLGRTEAFF	TGTGCCAGCAGTTACCGATTGGGGAGGACTGAAGCTTTCTTT
TRBV6-5	NA	TRBJ2-2	14	NA	CASSATVLRGELFF	TGTGCCAGCAGTGCGACAGTTCTCCGAGGGGAGCTGTTTTTT
TRBV11-2	NA	TRBJ1-6	14	NA	CASSLAQGGSPLHF	TGTGCCAGCAGCTTAGCCCAGGGCGGGTCACCCCTCCACTTT
TRBV7-9	NA	TRBJ2-7	18	NA	CASSLARDHQGGAYEQYF	TGTGCCAGCAGCTTAGCAAGAGACCATCAGGGGGGGGCCTACGAGCAGTACTTC
TRBV6-5	NA	TRBJ2-2	15	TRBD2	CASQTSGVNTGELFF	TGTGCCAGCCAGACTAGCGGGGTGAACACCGGGGAGCTGTTTTTT
TRBV6-1	NA	TRBJ1-2	14	TRBD1	CASRLGQGEGGYTF	TGTGCCAGCAGATTGGGACAGGGGGAAGGTGGCTACACCTTC
TRBV2	NA	TRBJ1-1	11	NA	CATGVDTEAFF	TGTGCCACCGGGGTTGACACTGAAGCTTTCTTT
TRBV30	NA	TRBJ1-2	12	TRBD1	CAWGQENYGYTF	TGTGCCTGGGGACAGGAGAACTATGGCTACACCTTC
TRBV6-5	NA	TRBJ2-5	16	NA	CASSFRGQGGRETQYF	TGTGCCAGCAGTTTCCGCGGACAGGGCGGGAGAGAGACCCAGTACTTC
TRBV5-1	NA	TRBJ2-3	14	TRBD1	CASYRDRGTDTQYF	TGCGCCAGCTACCGGGACAGGGGGACAGATACGCAGTATTTT
TRBV5-8	NA	TRBJ2-7	14	NA	CASSLVMGAGEQYF	TGTGCCAGCAGCTTGGTGATGGGGGCCGGCGAGCAGTACTTC
TRBV6-5	NA	TRBJ2-7	13	TRBD2	CASLAGGRHEQYF	TGTGCCAGCCTAGCGGGGGGTAGGCACGAGCAGTACTTC
TRBV6-1	NA	TRBJ1-1	13	NA	CASTQRDRPEAFF	TGTGCCAGCACCCAGAGGGACCGACCTGAAGCTTTCTTT
TRBV5-5	NA	TRBJ1-6	15	NA	CASSLIAGLNSPLHF	TGTGCCAGCAGCTTGATCGCAGGGTTGAATTCACCCCTCCACTTT
TRBV7-2	NA	TRBJ1-6	16	NA	CASSSNPLGMGSPLHF	TGTGCCAGCAGCTCCAACCCCCTCGGTATGGGGTCACCCCTCCACTTT
TRBV2	NA	TRBJ1-4	15	NA	CASSERQGSVEKLFF	TGTGCCAGCAGTGAAAGGCAGGGATCGGTTGAAAAACTGTTTTTT
TRBV6-1	NA	TRBJ1-2	12	NA	CASTEQGYGYTF	TGTGCCAGCACAGAACAGGGCTATGGCTACACCTTC
TRBV5-1	NA	TRBJ2-2	15	NA	CASSLDPSNTGELFF	TGCGCCAGCAGCTTGGATCCTTCGAACACCGGGGAGCTGTTTTTT
TRBV5-1	once	TRBJ2-5	14	NA	CASSPPGQSWTQYF	TGCGCCAGCAGCCCCCCCGGGCAATCGTGGACCCAGTACTTC
TRBV6-5	once	TRBJ1-1	13	NA	CASSPGGPKRAFF	TGTGCCAGCAGCCCTGGGGGGCCTAAGCGAGCTTTCTTT